This T cell receptor (beta chain) was observed in a study of CD8+ T cells in alopecia areata. V was pared by 6 bases and J by 3 bases, with 6 bases of the junction left unmatched. The CDR3 consists of 14 residues. Treatment described: oral pan-JAK inhibitor, 5-10 mg twice daily. This clone came up a few times. TCR sequencing used cDNA made by reverse transcription of extracted RNA. Clones were sequenced by immunoSEQ multiplex PCR, and TCRdb holds only the in-frame ones, with some missing. The profile shows roughly 210,000 clones, 43% of them singletons. The chain joins TRBV23-1 to TRBJ2-5; the match to TRBD1 covers 8 bases. TRBV23-1 falls under the ORF class, with uncertain function. This sequence originates from a human donor with alopecia areata. Sequenced here: CD4+ T cells sorted from blood, sampled around week 36, from a patient treated with tofacitinib. The DNA of the CDR3 is TGCGCCAGCAGGAGGGACAGGATAGAAGAGACCCAGTACTTC. Translated, it gives CASRRDRIEETQYF.